This TCR beta chain was identified in a study of blood T cells in healthy people across ages. The V segment lost 5 bases and the J segment 2 bases; nucleotides outside the gene matches: 7. Germline V gives CDR1 SEHNR, CDR2 FQNEAQ (reference sequence). This CDR3 contains 15 residues. In this sample, this clonotype turned up many times. Its antigen remains unknown. Study-wide points: Naive CD4+ cell counts and diversity both ran higher in long-lived than in aged donors.

The use of a sample-barcoded 5' primer and a J-beta primer mix characterized a second PCR of about 7 to 12 cycles. Each CDR3 protein is one row after TCRdb ran MiXCR on the 5' RACE reads. The sample lists around 650,000 distinct CDR3 sequences; approximately 31% were seen once. This TCR was recovered from an elderly woman in good health. The rearrangement joins TRBV7-9 to TRBJ2-7, with 9 nucleotides matching TRBD1. Input material: blood. The CDR3 reads CASSDQTGGPYEQYF. CDR3 sequence (DNA): TGTGCCAGCAGCGATCAAACAGGGGGCCCCTACGAGCAGTACTTC.